This TCR beta chain is drawn from a study of T-cell memory formation after mild COVID-19 (dated by TCRdb to the early 2020s). Some background on the complete study: Most TCR sequence clusters were specific to one of the two donors. T-cell clones expanding and contracting after mild COVID-19 in two donors were tracked by longitudinal TCRalpha and TCRbeta repertoire sequencing. Two young, previously healthy adult volunteers, one female and one male, were included in the cohort.

The reads were generated on an Illumina NovaSeq 6000. cDNA libraries for TCRalpha and TCRbeta were prepared by 5'RACE using constant-segment primers, with sample barcodes and unique molecular identifiers added. RNA was extracted from every sample with Trizol reagent. Amplification of the libraries took two PCR steps, and the second step added a second sample barcode plus Illumina TruSeq adapters. Libraries were sequenced on an Illumina NovaSeq with 2 x 150 bp paired-end reads. As for how the authors treated the data: With migec v1.2.7, reads were demultiplexed and then collapsed into UMI-guided consensus sequences. Using mixcr v2.1.11, UMI consensuses were aligned to TRA and TRB V and J templates and then assembled into clonotypes. Expanded or contracted clonotypes were those called significant by both edgeR and NoisET, with noise models trained on biological replicates. edgeR calls used a false discovery rate-adjusted p below 0.01 and a log2 fold-change threshold of 1. PCA with hierarchical clustering of max-normalized trajectories of the 1000 most abundant clonotypes was used as exploratory dynamics analysis. Each responding clone was given a CD4 or CD8 phenotype based on the CD4+ and CD8+ repertoires, which had been sequenced separately. TCRdb trimmed the raw reads at Q25, called clones with MiXCR and kept productive beta chains. Duplicate CDR3 protein sequences are folded into a single record with the most common DNA and genes. For this entry, the V and J calls and clone size follow TCRdb and not the study's own pipeline. The sample profile shows approximately 89,000 distinct CDR3 sequences; roughly 25% of them were found once. The ten largest clones capture 42% of the sample.

Ficoll-Paque density gradient centrifugation was the method used to isolate PBMCs. What the research found in general, with its limitations: The study included only a couple of mild cases, and larger cohorts that include severe cases with pre-infection samples were judged to be necessary. Clones that contracted from day 15 to 85 showed balanced CD4/CD8 phenotypes, whereas a second wave of clones that expanded from day 15 to 37 leaned towards CD4+. Contracting CD4+ clones turned up mainly in the CM and EM memory subsets, whereas EMRA was where CD8+ clones were enriched. The detection of some responding clones in pre-infection memory suggests that pre-existing cross-reactive memory T cells joined the SARS-CoV-2 response. SARS-CoV-2 specificity of the second-wave clones peaking on day 37 was not confirmed.

V and J are truncated by 4 bases and 5 bases respectively, leaving an intervening sequence of 23 bases. CDR1 and CDR2 (LGHNA, YNFKEQ) derive from the germline V gene. The CDR3, from cysteine to phenylalanine, totals 17 residues. CDR3 DNA is the only sequence kept; it has 51 bases, read in frame from the first base. This clonotype turned up a few times. Its target antigen remains unknown. No quality values exist for individual bases; no much larger clone is one base distant. Sequencing input: PBMCs or a T cell subset sorted from them (not recorded which). Recombination linked TRBV4-2 to TRBJ2-5; TRBD2 is a weak D gene call, 5 bases matching. This clonotype was sampled from a man younger than 30 who had mild COVID-19 (a few samples of this study predate the infection). The sample titles of this study are shuffled in the database, so cell type and time point are left out; the donor was told from shared clones. The CDR3 loop reads CASSLGSRGSGLETQYF. The sequenced DNA: TGTGCCAGCAGCCTCGGCTCCCGCGGGTCCGGGCTGGAGACCCAGTACTTC.